This is a list of T cell receptor beta chains from one sample in a study of T cell changes during pregnancy in multiple sclerosis. Only in-frame clones appear in the TCRdb table, and some are missing; sequencing was by immunoSEQ multiplex PCR. The sample consists of fewer than 50,000 clones, 70% to 90% of them appearing once. The material sequenced was CD4+ T cells from peripheral blood mononuclear cells, taken in the first trimester of pregnancy. Receptor source: a female donor with multiple sclerosis, enrolled in a pregnancy study. Each CDR3 is given with its conserved first and last residue. Each record gives: J gene, V gene, D gene, clone size, CDR3 DNA, CDR3 protein. A D gene is named only where the DNA matches it firmly. For some rows the clone size is stated as once, few or many, or as a class when expanded; others skip it.

j_call: TRBJ2-5
v_call: TRBV19
d_call: TRBD2
clone_size: NA
cdr3_nt: TGTGCCAGTAGTATCCTCCGAGGGGTAGCGGGAGGAGGGGAGACCCAGTACTTC
cdr3_aa: CASSILRGVAGGGETQYF

j_call: TRBJ2-1
v_call: TRBV9
d_call: TRBD1
clone_size: NA
cdr3_nt: TGTGCCAGCAGCGCCCGGGACAGCCCCACGAATGAGCAGTTCTTC
cdr3_aa: CASSARDSPTNEQFF

j_call: TRBJ1-3
v_call: TRBV18
d_call: NA
clone_size: NA
cdr3_nt: TGTGCCAGCTCACCACAGAGCAGGCACTCTGGAAACACCATATATTTT
cdr3_aa: CASSPQSRHSGNTIYF

j_call: TRBJ1-1
v_call: TRBV27
d_call: NA
clone_size: few
cdr3_nt: TGTGCCAGCAGTCGTACACAGGGAAGGACTGAAGCTTTCTTT
cdr3_aa: CASSRTQGRTEAFF

j_call: TRBJ1-1
v_call: TRBV6-5
d_call: NA
clone_size: NA
cdr3_nt: TGTGCCAGCAGTCACTCGGACATTAGGAACACTGAAGCTTTCTTT
cdr3_aa: CASSHSDIRNTEAFF

j_call: TRBJ1-4
v_call: TRBV7-9
d_call: NA
clone_size: many
cdr3_nt: TGTGCCAGCAGCCTCCATTTCAGTGAAAAACTGTTTTTT
cdr3_aa: CASSLHFSEKLFF

j_call: TRBJ2-4
v_call: TRBV19
d_call: TRBD1
clone_size: NA
cdr3_nt: TGTGCCAGTAGTAAACAGGGGTCCAAAAACATTCAGTACTTC
cdr3_aa: CASSKQGSKNIQYF

j_call: TRBJ1-1
v_call: TRBV6-1
d_call: TRBD1
clone_size: medium-sized
cdr3_nt: TGTGCCAGCAGTGGAGGGGCAGGGGGTGAAGCTGAAGCTTTCTTT
cdr3_aa: CASSGGAGGEAEAFF

j_call: TRBJ2-2
v_call: TRBV2
d_call: TRBD2
clone_size: NA
cdr3_nt: TGTGCCAGCGGCGGGGGACCCGGGGAGCTGTTTTTT
cdr3_aa: CASGGGPGELFF

j_call: TRBJ2-1
v_call: TRBV7-2
d_call: TRBD2
clone_size: NA
cdr3_nt: TGTGCCAGCAGCTTAGAGCCGGGACTAGCTTCAGGTGAGCAGTTCTTC
cdr3_aa: CASSLEPGLASGEQFF

j_call: TRBJ1-2
v_call: TRBV7-3
d_call: NA
clone_size: NA
cdr3_nt: TGTGCCAGCAGCTTACAGGGAGGCTATGGCTACACCTTC
cdr3_aa: CASSLQGGYGYTF

j_call: TRBJ2-2
v_call: TRBV18
d_call: TRBD1
clone_size: NA
cdr3_nt: TGTGCCAGCTCCCCCGGGACAGGGACTACCGGGGAGCTGTTTTTT
cdr3_aa: CASSPGTGTTGELFF

j_call: TRBJ1-2
v_call: TRBV13
d_call: NA
clone_size: NA
cdr3_nt: TGTGCCAGCAGCTTAGTTGTTGGGGCAAACTATGGCTACACCTTC
cdr3_aa: CASSLVVGANYGYTF

j_call: TRBJ1-5
v_call: TRBV28
d_call: NA
clone_size: NA
cdr3_nt: TGTGCCAGCAGGAGGACACTAGGGAGGGATAATCAGCCCCAGCATTTT
cdr3_aa: CASRRTLGRDNQPQHF

j_call: TRBJ2-1
v_call: TRBV9
d_call: TRBD2
clone_size: NA
cdr3_nt: TGTGCCAGCAGCGTAGACGGGACTAGCGGGAGGCATGAGCAGTTCTTC
cdr3_aa: CASSVDGTSGRHEQFF

j_call: TRBJ2-5
v_call: TRBV19
d_call: TRBD2
clone_size: NA
cdr3_nt: TGTGCCAGTACAAAAAGACTCGCGGGAGGGCAAGAGACCCAGTACTTC
cdr3_aa: CASTKRLAGGQETQYF

j_call: TRBJ1-1
v_call: TRBV18
d_call: NA
clone_size: NA
cdr3_nt: TGTGCCAGCTCACCGAGCGGGAAAACCTCTGAAGCTTTCTTT
cdr3_aa: CASSPSGKTSEAFF

j_call: TRBJ1-2
v_call: TRBV19
d_call: NA
clone_size: NA
cdr3_nt: TGTGCCAGTAGTATTTTGCTGGCAGGGCTCTATGGCTACACCTTC
cdr3_aa: CASSILLAGLYGYTF

j_call: TRBJ1-5
v_call: TRBV5-6
d_call: NA
clone_size: NA
cdr3_nt: TGTGCCAGCAGCTTGTTTTATGGCAGGGCGAGCAATCAGCCCCAGCATTTT
cdr3_aa: CASSLFYGRASNQPQHF

j_call: TRBJ2-1
v_call: TRBV11-2
d_call: NA
clone_size: NA
cdr3_nt: TGTGCCAGCAGCCACCCGGGAAAGTACAATGAGCAGTTCTTC
cdr3_aa: CASSHPGKYNEQFF

j_call: TRBJ2-7
v_call: TRBV18
d_call: NA
clone_size: NA
cdr3_nt: TGTGCCAGCTCACCACTGGCCAGGGGCCCCACCTACGAGCAGTACTTC
cdr3_aa: CASSPLARGPTYEQYF

j_call: TRBJ1-2
v_call: TRBV9
d_call: TRBD1
clone_size: NA
cdr3_nt: TGTGCCAGCAGCGTAGAAGCGACAGGGAGCAATGGCTACACCTTC
cdr3_aa: CASSVEATGSNGYTF

j_call: TRBJ2-7
v_call: TRBV6-5
d_call: TRBD1
clone_size: NA
cdr3_nt: TGTGCCAGCAGTACAGGGGCCTACGAGCAGTACTTC
cdr3_aa: CASSTGAYEQYF

j_call: TRBJ2-7
v_call: TRBV30
d_call: TRBD1
clone_size: NA
cdr3_nt: TGTGCCTGGAACATGGACAGGGACGAGCAGTACTTC
cdr3_aa: CAWNMDRDEQYF

j_call: TRBJ2-1
v_call: TRBV2
d_call: TRBD1
clone_size: NA
cdr3_nt: TGTGCCAGCAGTGAAGAAGCGGGACAGGGTAGGAATGAGCAGTTCTTC
cdr3_aa: CASSEEAGQGRNEQFF

j_call: TRBJ2-5
v_call: TRBV19
d_call: NA
clone_size: NA
cdr3_nt: TGTGCCAGTAAGTCCCTAGACCTCGGGACCCAGTACTTC
cdr3_aa: CASKSLDLGTQYF

j_call: TRBJ1-3
v_call: TRBV7-2
d_call: NA
clone_size: NA
cdr3_nt: TGTGCCAGCAGCCAACACAACACCATATATTTT
cdr3_aa: CASSQHNTIYF

j_call: TRBJ2-2
v_call: TRBV6-5
d_call: NA
clone_size: NA
cdr3_nt: TGTGCCAGCAGTCCGGACAGAGTGACTACCGGGGAGCTGTTTTTT
cdr3_aa: CASSPDRVTTGELFF

j_call: TRBJ2-5
v_call: TRBV6-5
d_call: TRBD2
clone_size: NA
cdr3_nt: TGTGCCAGCAGGTCTAGCGGTCAAGAGACCCAGTACTTC
cdr3_aa: CASRSSGQETQYF

j_call: TRBJ1-1
v_call: TRBV7-8
d_call: TRBD1
clone_size: NA
cdr3_nt: TGTGCCAGCAGCGTTTGGTACGGACTACAGGGGGAGAACACTGAAGCTTTCTTT
cdr3_aa: CASSVWYGLQGENTEAFF

j_call: TRBJ2-1
v_call: TRBV7-8
d_call: NA
clone_size: NA
cdr3_nt: TGTGCCAGCAGCTTCGGACAGTCCTCCTACAATGAGCAGTTCTTC
cdr3_aa: CASSFGQSSYNEQFF

j_call: TRBJ2-7
v_call: TRBV14
d_call: NA
clone_size: NA
cdr3_nt: TGTGCCAGCAGCCAACGAACGGGGTTCATTGGCGAGCAGTACTTC
cdr3_aa: CASSQRTGFIGEQYF

j_call: TRBJ2-1
v_call: TRBV19
d_call: NA
clone_size: NA
cdr3_nt: TGTGCCAGTAGTAATGACGGTACAGCCTACAATGAGCAGTTCTTC
cdr3_aa: CASSNDGTAYNEQFF

j_call: TRBJ2-1
v_call: TRBV4-3
d_call: TRBD2
clone_size: NA
cdr3_nt: TGCGCCAGCAGCCAAGGCGGGAGGGGTGACAATGAGCAGTTCTTC
cdr3_aa: CASSQGGRGDNEQFF

j_call: TRBJ2-5
v_call: TRBV4-2
d_call: TRBD1
clone_size: NA
cdr3_nt: TGTGCCAGCAGCCATGGTGGACAGGGGGTACAAGAGACCCAGTACTTC
cdr3_aa: CASSHGGQGVQETQYF

j_call: TRBJ1-2
v_call: TRBV29-1
d_call: TRBD1
clone_size: NA
cdr3_nt: TGCAGCGTTGAGGGGACAGGGGGTTGGGGAGGCTACACCTTC
cdr3_aa: CSVEGTGGWGGYTF

j_call: TRBJ2-3
v_call: TRBV29-1
d_call: TRBD2
clone_size: NA
cdr3_nt: TGCAGCCTTAGGACTGGGCTAGCGGGGAACACAGATACGCAGTATTTT
cdr3_aa: CSLRTGLAGNTDTQYF

j_call: TRBJ1-5
v_call: TRBV18
d_call: TRBD1
clone_size: NA
cdr3_nt: TGTGCCAGCTCACCACAGGGGGCTAGTCCGCCCCAGCATTTT
cdr3_aa: CASSPQGASPPQHF

j_call: TRBJ2-1
v_call: TRBV27
d_call: TRBD2
clone_size: NA
cdr3_nt: TGTGCCAGCAGTTCTCCGGGACTAGCTAGGAATGAGCAGTTCTTC
cdr3_aa: CASSSPGLARNEQFF

j_call: TRBJ2-5
v_call: TRBV5-1
d_call: TRBD1
clone_size: NA
cdr3_nt: TGCGCCAGCAGCATAGGACAGGGAATTTGGGAGACCCAGTACTTC
cdr3_aa: CASSIGQGIWETQYF

j_call: TRBJ1-2
v_call: TRBV6-6
d_call: TRBD1
clone_size: NA
cdr3_nt: TGTGCCAGCAGCGAACAGGGGGCGAACTATGGCTACACCTTC
cdr3_aa: CASSEQGANYGYTF

j_call: TRBJ2-2
v_call: TRBV5-6
d_call: NA
clone_size: NA
cdr3_nt: TGTGCCAGCAGCTTCCTAGCGCGGACCGGGGAGCTGTTTTTT
cdr3_aa: CASSFLARTGELFF

j_call: TRBJ2-5
v_call: TRBV5-1
d_call: TRBD2
clone_size: once
cdr3_nt: TGCGCCAGCAGCGCGACTAGCGGGAGGAAAGAGACCCAGTACTTC
cdr3_aa: CASSATSGRKETQYF

j_call: TRBJ2-5
v_call: TRBV5-6
d_call: TRBD2
clone_size: NA
cdr3_nt: TGTGCCAGCAGCTTGAGGCAGATTGGGACTAGCGGGAGAGAGACCCAGTACTTC
cdr3_aa: CASSLRQIGTSGRETQYF

j_call: TRBJ2-7
v_call: TRBV27
d_call: NA
clone_size: NA
cdr3_nt: TGTGCCAGCAGTTCAGGCCACCACTCCTACGAGCAGTACTTC
cdr3_aa: CASSSGHHSYEQYF

j_call: TRBJ2-5
v_call: TRBV5-1
d_call: NA
clone_size: NA
cdr3_nt: TGCGCCAGCAGCTTATCCCTTGGGGGGGAGACCCAGTACTTC
cdr3_aa: CASSLSLGGETQYF

j_call: TRBJ2-7
v_call: TRBV5-1
d_call: TRBD2
clone_size: NA
cdr3_nt: TGCGCCAGCAGCTTCGACCCCGGGACTAGCGGTTACGAGCAGTACTTC
cdr3_aa: CASSFDPGTSGYEQYF

j_call: TRBJ1-4
v_call: TRBV2
d_call: NA
clone_size: NA
cdr3_nt: TGTGCCAGCAGTGAGTCCCAGGGCTTTGAAAAACTGTTTTTT
cdr3_aa: CASSESQGFEKLFF

j_call: TRBJ2-2
v_call: TRBV4-2
d_call: NA
clone_size: NA
cdr3_nt: TGTGCCAGCAGCCCCATTACAGGGAACACCGGGGAGCTGTTTTTT
cdr3_aa: CASSPITGNTGELFF

j_call: TRBJ2-1
v_call: TRBV20-1
d_call: NA
clone_size: NA
cdr3_nt: TGCAGTGCTATGGGGGGACATGAGCAGTTCTTC
cdr3_aa: CSAMGGHEQFF

j_call: TRBJ2-7
v_call: TRBV5-4
d_call: TRBD1
clone_size: NA
cdr3_nt: TGTGCCAGCGCAACAGGGGGTTCCTACGAGCAGTACTTC
cdr3_aa: CASATGGSYEQYF

j_call: TRBJ2-7
v_call: TRBV27
d_call: TRBD1
clone_size: NA
cdr3_nt: TGTGCCAGCAGTTTACCGGGACAGGGTCGCTACGAGCAGTACTTC
cdr3_aa: CASSLPGQGRYEQYF

j_call: TRBJ2-7
v_call: TRBV5-1
d_call: TRBD1
clone_size: NA
cdr3_nt: TGCGCCAGCAGCCCAACAGGGGGTGGGTCCTACGAGCAGTACTTC
cdr3_aa: CASSPTGGGSYEQYF

j_call: TRBJ2-1
v_call: TRBV2
d_call: NA
clone_size: few
cdr3_nt: TGTGCCAGCAACGAACCACTAGACAATGAGCAGTTCTTC
cdr3_aa: CASNEPLDNEQFF

j_call: TRBJ1-4
v_call: TRBV7-6
d_call: NA
clone_size: NA
cdr3_nt: TGTGCCAGCAGCTTAGTAGGGGGGGGCGTCGATGAAAAACTGTTTTTT
cdr3_aa: CASSLVGGGVDEKLFF